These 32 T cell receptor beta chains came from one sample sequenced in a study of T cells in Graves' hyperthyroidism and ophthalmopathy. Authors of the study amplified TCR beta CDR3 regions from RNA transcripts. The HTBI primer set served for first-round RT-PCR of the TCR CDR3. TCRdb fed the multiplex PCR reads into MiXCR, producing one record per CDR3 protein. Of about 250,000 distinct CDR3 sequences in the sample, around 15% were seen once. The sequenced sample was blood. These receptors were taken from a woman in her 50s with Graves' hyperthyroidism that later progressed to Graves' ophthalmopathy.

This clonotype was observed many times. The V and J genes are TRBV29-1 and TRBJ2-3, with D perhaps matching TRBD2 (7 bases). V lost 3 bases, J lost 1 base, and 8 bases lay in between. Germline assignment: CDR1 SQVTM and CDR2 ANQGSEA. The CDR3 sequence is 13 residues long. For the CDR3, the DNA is TGCAGCGTTGAGGGGGGGCGCACAGATACGCAGTATTTT. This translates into CSVEGGRTDTQYF.

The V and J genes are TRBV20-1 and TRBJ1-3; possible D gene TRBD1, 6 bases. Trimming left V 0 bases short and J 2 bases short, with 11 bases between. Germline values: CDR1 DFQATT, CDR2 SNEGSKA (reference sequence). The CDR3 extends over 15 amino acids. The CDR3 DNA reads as TGCAGTGCTAGAGACGGGGGCAAAGCTGGAAACACCATATATTTT. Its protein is CSARDGGKAGNTIYF.

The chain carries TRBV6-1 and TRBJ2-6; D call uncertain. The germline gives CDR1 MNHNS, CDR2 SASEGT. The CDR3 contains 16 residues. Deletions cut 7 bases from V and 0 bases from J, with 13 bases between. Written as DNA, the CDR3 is TGTGCCAGCACCCCGATTCAGTTCTCTGGGGCCAACGTCCTGACTTTC. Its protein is CASTPIQFSGANVLTF.

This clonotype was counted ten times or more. The CDR3 reads CSVQEGGSIYEQYF. DNA for the CDR3: TGCAGCGTTCAGGAGGGGGGCTCAATTTACGAGCAGTACTTC. The chain links TRBV29-1 to TRBJ2-7; D tentatively fits TRBD1 or TRBD2 (6 bases each). The CDR3 consists of 14 residues. Germline V gene sequence: CDR1 SQVTM, CDR2 ANQGSEA. The ends were cut back, 5 bases at V and 4 bases at J, with 18 bases in the middle.

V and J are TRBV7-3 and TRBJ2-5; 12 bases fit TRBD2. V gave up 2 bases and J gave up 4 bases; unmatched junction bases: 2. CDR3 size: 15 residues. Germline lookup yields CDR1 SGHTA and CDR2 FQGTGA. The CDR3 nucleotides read TGTGCCAGCAGCTTAGGGGGACTAGCGGGAGAGACCCAGTACTTC. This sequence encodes CASSLGGLAGETQYF.

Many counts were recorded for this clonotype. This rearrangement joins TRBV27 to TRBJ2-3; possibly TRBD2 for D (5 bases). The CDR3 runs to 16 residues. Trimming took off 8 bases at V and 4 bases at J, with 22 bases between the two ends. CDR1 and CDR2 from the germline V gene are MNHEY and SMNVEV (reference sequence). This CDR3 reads CASGPRGFGSADTQYF. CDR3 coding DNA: TGTGCCAGCGGACCTCGCGGGTTTGGTAGCGCAGATACGCAGTATTTT.

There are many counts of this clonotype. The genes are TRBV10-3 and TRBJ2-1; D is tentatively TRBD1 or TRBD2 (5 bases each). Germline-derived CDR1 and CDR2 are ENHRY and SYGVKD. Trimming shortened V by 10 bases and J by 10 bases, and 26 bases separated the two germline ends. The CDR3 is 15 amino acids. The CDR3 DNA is TGTGCCACCCGGGCCGGGGCTAGCCGAGCAGGGGAGCAGTTCTTC. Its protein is CATRAGASRAGEQFF.

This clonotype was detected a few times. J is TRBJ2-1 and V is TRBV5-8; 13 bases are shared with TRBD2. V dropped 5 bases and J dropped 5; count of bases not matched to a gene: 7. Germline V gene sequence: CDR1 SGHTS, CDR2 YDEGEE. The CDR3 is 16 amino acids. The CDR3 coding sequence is TGTGCCAGCAGTACCTCTACTAGCGGGAGGGACAATGAGCAGTTCTTC. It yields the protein CASSTSTSGRDNEQFF.

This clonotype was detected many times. CDR3: CASSLTGDGYTF. The CDR3 nucleotides are TGTGCCAGCAGTCTAACAGGGGACGGCTACACCTTC. J is TRBJ1-2 and V is TRBV2, with 7 positions matching TRBD1. The germline CDR1 and CDR2 sequences are SNHLY and FYNNEI. Trimming at V came to 5 bases and at J to 8 bases, leaving 5 bases not matched to a gene. This CDR3 is built from 12 residues. Full variable domain (outside the CDR3, taken from reference TRBV2 and TRBJ1-2): EPEVTQTPSHQVTQMGQEVILRCVPISNHLYFYWYRQILGQKVEFLVSFYNNEISEKSEIFDDQFSVERPDGSNFTLKIRSTKLEDSAMYFCASSLTGDGYTFGSGTRLTVV.

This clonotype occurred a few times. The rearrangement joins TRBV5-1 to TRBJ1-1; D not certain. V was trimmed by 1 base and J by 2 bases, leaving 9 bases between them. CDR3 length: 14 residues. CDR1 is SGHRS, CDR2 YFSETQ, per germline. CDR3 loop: CASSLLDGNTEAFF. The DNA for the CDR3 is TGCGCCAGCAGCTTGTTGGACGGAAACACTGAAGCTTTCTTT.

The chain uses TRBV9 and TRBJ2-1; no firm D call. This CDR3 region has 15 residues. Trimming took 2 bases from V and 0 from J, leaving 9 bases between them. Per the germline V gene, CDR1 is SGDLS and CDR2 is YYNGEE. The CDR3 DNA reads TGTGCCAGCAGCGTGGCCAGCGTCTCCTACAATGAGCAGTTCTTC. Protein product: CASSVASVSYNEQFF.

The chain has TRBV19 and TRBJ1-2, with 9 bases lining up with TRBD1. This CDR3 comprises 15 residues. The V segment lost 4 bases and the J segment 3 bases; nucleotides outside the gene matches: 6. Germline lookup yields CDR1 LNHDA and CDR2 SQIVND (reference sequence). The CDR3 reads CASSSPGQGHYGYTF. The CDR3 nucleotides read TGTGCCAGTAGTAGTCCCGGACAGGGGCACTATGGCTACACCTTC.

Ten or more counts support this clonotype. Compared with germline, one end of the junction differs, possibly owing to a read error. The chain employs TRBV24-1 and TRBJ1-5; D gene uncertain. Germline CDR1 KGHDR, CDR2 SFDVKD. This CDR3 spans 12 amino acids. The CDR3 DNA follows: TGTGCCACAAGTGAACGAGGGCAGCCCCAGCATTTT. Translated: CATSERGQPQHF.

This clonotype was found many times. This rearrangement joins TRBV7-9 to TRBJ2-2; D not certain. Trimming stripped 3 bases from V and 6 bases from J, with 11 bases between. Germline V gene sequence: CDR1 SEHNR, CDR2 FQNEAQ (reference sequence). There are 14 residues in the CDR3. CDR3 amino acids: CASSFSQESGELFF. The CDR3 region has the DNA TGTGCCAGCAGCTTCTCGCAGGAATCCGGGGAGCTGTTTTTT.

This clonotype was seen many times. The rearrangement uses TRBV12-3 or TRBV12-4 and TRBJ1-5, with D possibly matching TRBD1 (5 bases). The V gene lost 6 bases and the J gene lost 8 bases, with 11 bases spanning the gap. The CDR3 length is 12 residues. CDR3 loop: CASSGTPEPQHF. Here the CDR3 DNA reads TGTGCCAGCAGCGGGACCCCGGAGCCCCAGCATTTT.

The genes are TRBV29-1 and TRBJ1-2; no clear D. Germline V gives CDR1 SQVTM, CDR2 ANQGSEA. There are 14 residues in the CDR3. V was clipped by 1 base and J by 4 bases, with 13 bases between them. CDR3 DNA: TGCAGCGTTGAAGGAGGCCCCCGAGGCTATGGCTACACCTTC. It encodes CSVEGGPRGYGYTF.

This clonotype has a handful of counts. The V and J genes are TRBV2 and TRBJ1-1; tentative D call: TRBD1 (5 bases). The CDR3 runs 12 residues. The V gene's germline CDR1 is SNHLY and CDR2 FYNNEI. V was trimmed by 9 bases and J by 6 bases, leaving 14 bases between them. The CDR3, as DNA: TGTGCCAGAATCAGGGAAAACGCTGAAGCTTTCTTT. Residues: CARIRENAEAFF.

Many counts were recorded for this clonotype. CDR3 sequence (DNA): TGTGCCAGCAGCCAAGATAAGGGGCAGGGGGCCAACTATGGCTACACCTTC. Its translation: CASSQDKGQGANYGYTF. The chain recombines TRBV3-1 with TRBJ1-2; 8 bases fit TRBD1. The V segment lost 0 bases and the J segment 2 bases; nucleotides outside the gene matches: 8. CDR1 is LGHDT, CDR2 YNNKEL, per germline (reference sequence). The CDR3 is 17 residues long.

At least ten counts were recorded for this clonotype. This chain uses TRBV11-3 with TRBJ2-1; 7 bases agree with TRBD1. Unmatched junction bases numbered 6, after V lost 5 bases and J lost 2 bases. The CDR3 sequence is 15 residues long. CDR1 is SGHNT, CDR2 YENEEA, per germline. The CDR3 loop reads CASSTDRATYNEQFF. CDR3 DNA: TGTGCCAGCAGCACCGACAGGGCCACCTACAATGAGCAGTTCTTC.

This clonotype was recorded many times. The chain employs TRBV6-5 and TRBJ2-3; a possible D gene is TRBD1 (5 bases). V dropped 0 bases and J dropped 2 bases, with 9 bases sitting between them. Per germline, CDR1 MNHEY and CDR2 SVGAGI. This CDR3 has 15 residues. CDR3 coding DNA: TGTGCCAGCAGTTACTCTAAGGACAACACAGATACGCAGTATTTT. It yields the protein CASSYSKDNTDTQYF.

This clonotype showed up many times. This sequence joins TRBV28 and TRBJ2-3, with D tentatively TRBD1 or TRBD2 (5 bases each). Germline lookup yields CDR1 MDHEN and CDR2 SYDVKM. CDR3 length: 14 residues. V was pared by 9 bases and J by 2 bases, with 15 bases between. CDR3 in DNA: TGTGCCAGTCACCGAGGGGCAGCCACAGATACGCAGTATTTT. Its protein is CASHRGAATDTQYF.

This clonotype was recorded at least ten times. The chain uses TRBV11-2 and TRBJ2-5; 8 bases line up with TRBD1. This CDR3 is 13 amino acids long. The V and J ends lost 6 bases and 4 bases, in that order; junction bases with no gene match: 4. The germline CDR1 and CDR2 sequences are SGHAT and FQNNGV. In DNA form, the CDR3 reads TGTGCCAGCAGGACAGGGGTCGGAGAGACCCAGTACTTC. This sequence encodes CASRTGVGETQYF. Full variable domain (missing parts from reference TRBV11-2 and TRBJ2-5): EAGVAQSPRYKIIEKRQSVAFWCNPISGHATLYWYQQILGQGPKLLIQFQNNGVVDDSQLPKDRFSAERLKGVDSTLKIQPAKLEDSAVYLCASRTGVGETQYFGPGTRLLVL.

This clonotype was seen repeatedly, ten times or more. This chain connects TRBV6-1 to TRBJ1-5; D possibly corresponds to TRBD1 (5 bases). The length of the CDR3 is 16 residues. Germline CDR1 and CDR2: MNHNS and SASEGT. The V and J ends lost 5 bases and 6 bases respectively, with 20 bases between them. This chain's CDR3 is CASSLPGPFRGQPQHF. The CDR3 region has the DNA TGTGCCAGCAGTCTGCCGGGACCTTTTAGGGGTCAGCCCCAGCATTTT.

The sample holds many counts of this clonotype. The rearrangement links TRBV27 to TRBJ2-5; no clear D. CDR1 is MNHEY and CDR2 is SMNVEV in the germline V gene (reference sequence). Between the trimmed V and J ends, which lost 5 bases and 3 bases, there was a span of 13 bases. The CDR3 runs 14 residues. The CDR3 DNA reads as TGTGCCAGCAGTCACGACCATCCGAAAGAGACCCAGTACTTC. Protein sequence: CASSHDHPKETQYF.

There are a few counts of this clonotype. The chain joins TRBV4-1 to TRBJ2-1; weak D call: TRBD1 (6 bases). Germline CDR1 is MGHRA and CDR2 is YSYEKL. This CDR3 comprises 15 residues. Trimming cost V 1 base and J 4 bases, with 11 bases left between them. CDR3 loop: CASSQVGTTYNEQFF. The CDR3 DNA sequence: TGCGCCAGCAGCCAAGTTGGGACAACTTACAATGAGCAGTTCTTC.

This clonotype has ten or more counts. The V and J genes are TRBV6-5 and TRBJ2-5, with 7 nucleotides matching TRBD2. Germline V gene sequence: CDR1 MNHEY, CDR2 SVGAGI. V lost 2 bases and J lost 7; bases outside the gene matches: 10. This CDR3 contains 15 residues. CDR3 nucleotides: TGTGCCAGCAGTTACGAGACAGAGCGGGATCGGACCCAGTACTTC. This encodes CASSYETERDRTQYF.

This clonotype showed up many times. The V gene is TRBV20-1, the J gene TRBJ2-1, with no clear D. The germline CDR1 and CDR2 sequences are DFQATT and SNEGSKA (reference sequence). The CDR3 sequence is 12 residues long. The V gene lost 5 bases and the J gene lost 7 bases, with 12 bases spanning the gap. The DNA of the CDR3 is TGCAGTGCTTCGGGTCAAGCTAATGAGCAGTTCTTC. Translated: CSASGQANEQFF.

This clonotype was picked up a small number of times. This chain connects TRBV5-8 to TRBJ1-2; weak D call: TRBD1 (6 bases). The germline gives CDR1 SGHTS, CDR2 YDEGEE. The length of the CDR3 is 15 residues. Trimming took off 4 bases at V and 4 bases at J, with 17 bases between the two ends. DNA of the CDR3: TGTGCCAGCAGCCGCCCCCGGGACATCCCCTATGGCTACACCTTC. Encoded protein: CASSRPRDIPYGYTF.

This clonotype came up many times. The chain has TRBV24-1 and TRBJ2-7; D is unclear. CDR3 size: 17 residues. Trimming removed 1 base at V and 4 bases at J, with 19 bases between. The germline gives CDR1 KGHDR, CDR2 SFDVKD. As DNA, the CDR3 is TGTGCCACCAGTGATTTCTCAGTCCCGGCGTGTTGGTACGAGCAGTACTTC. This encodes CATSDFSVPACWYEQYF.

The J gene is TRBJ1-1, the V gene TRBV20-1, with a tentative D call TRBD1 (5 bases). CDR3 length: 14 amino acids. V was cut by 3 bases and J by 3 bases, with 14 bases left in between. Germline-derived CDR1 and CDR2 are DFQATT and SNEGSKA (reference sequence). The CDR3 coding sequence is TGCAGTGCTAGCCGTCGCCGGGGGGACACTGAAGCTTTCTTT. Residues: CSASRRRGDTEAFF.

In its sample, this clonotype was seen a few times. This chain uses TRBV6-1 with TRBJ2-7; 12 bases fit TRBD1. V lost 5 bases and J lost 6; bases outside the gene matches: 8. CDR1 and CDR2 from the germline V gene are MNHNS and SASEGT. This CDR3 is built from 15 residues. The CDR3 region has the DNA TGTGCCAGCAGTTTCACCGGGACAGGGGGCCTCGAGCAGTACTTC. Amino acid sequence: CASSFTGTGGLEQYF.

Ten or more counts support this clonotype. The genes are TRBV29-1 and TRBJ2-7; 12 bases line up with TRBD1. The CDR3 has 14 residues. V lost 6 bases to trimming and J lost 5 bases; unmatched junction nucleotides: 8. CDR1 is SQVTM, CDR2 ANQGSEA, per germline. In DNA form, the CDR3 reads TGCAGCGTACCATCCCGGGACAGGGGGCACGAGCAGTACTTC. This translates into CSVPSRDRGHEQYF.